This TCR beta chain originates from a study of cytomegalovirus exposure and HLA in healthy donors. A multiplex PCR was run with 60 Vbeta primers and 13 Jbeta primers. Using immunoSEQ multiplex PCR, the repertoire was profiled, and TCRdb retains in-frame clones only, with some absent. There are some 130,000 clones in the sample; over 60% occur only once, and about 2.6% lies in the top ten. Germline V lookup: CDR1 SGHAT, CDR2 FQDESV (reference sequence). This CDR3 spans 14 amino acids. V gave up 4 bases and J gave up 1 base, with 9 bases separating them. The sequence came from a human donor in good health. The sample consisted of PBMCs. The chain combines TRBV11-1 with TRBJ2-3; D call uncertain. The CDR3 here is CASSSQKRTDTQYF. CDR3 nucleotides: TGTGCCAGCAGCTCACAAAAACGCACAGATACGCAGTATTTT.